Each of the 14 T cell receptor beta chains below was sequenced from the same sample in a study of cytomegalovirus exposure and HLA in healthy donors. PCR amplification relied on 60 Vbeta primers (plus 13 Jbeta primers). Generated by immunoSEQ multiplex PCR, the TCRdb table keeps only in-frame clones and is missing some. The data contain around 230,000 clones, about 80% of them singletons. The source material was PBMCs. The receptor source for this set is a male donor in good health and CMV-seronegative.

The J gene is TRBJ2-7, the V gene TRBV7-9, with D perhaps TRBD1 (5 bases). CDR3 length: 15 residues. Germline CDR1 SEHNR, CDR2 FQNEAQ (reference sequence). V lost 5 bases and J 2 bases, leaving 16 bases between the germline ends. The DNA of the CDR3 is TGTGCCAGCAGCCCAAAGGCCGGACAAACCTACGAGCAGTACTTC. Translating gives CASSPKAGQTYEQYF.

J is TRBJ2-3 and V is TRBV19; D might be TRBD2 (6 bases). The germline V gene has CDR1 LNHDA and CDR2 SQIVND (reference sequence). Between the trimmed V and J ends, which lost 6 bases and 6 bases, there was a span of 22 bases. The CDR3 is made up of 16 amino acids. CDR3 bases: TGTGCCAGTAGAACTATCGGAGGGCCCTCCTCGGATACGCAGTATTTT. It encodes CASRTIGGPSSDTQYF.

This sequence joins TRBV30 and TRBJ1-2; 8 nucleotides align to TRBD1. Germline trimming cut 0 bases from V and 3 bases from J; bases unmatched to any gene: 6. Germline CDR1 reads GTSNPN; CDR2 reads SVGIG (reference sequence). The CDR3 consists of 15 residues. This CDR3 reads CAWSVKQGEDYGYTF. The CDR3 DNA reads as TGTGCCTGGAGTGTAAAACAGGGGGAAGACTATGGCTACACCTTC.

The chain recombines TRBV27 with TRBJ2-2, with 7 bases lining up with TRBD2. The CDR3 totals 18 residues. V lost 4 bases to trimming and J lost 0 bases; unmatched junction nucleotides: 11. CDR1 is MNHEY and CDR2 is SMNVEV in the germline V gene (reference sequence). The CDR3 is CASSSTAGPTTNTGELFF. The CDR3 DNA reads TGTGCCAGCAGTTCTACAGCGGGACCCACGACGAACACCGGGGAGCTGTTTTTT.

The chain uses TRBV29-1 and TRBJ1-1; D gene uncertain. Trimming shortened V by 7 bases and J by 5 bases, and 8 bases separated the two germline ends. The CDR3 has 10 residues. Germline V CDR1 and CDR2: SQVTM, ANQGSEA. CDR3 in amino acids: CSGLWTEAFF. DNA of the CDR3: TGCAGCGGGCTTTGGACTGAAGCTTTCTTT.

The J gene is TRBJ2-3, the V gene TRBV6-5; D is uncertain. The CDR3 runs to 15 residues. CDR1 is MNHEY, CDR2 SVGAGI, per germline. V was clipped by 7 bases and J by 7 bases, with 21 bases between them. The chain's CDR3 is CASTPRSVGGYTQYF. The CDR3 DNA reads as TGTGCCAGCACTCCACGGTCGGTTGGTGGTTATACGCAGTATTTT.

V gene TRBV9 combines with J gene TRBJ1-1, with TRBD1 as a possible D gene (6 bases). This CDR3 contains 14 residues. Looked up from germline, CDR1 is SGDLS and CDR2 is YYNGEE. With 3 bases removed from V and 2 bases from J, the gap between germline ends came to 11 bases. DNA for the CDR3: TGTGCCAGCAGCGGTCGACAGGCCAACACTGAAGCTTTCTTT. Translated, it gives CASSGRQANTEAFF.

This clone was observed a single time. The CDR3 sequence is CASSLFGLAGLAKNIQYF. The CDR3, as DNA: TGCGCCAGCAGCTTGTTCGGACTAGCGGGGCTAGCCAAAAACATTCAGTACTTC. V usage is TRBV5-1 and J usage is TRBJ2-4; 12 nucleotides align to TRBD2. CDR1 is SGHRS, CDR2 YFSETQ, per germline. The junction had 5 bases not matched to a gene; V was cut back by 1 base and J by 0 bases. This CDR3 comprises 18 residues.

This chain connects TRBV9 to TRBJ2-1, with 10 nucleotides matching TRBD1. Per the germline V gene, CDR1 is SGDLS and CDR2 is YYNGEE. The CDR3 runs to 14 residues. The J segment lost 8 bases and the V segment lost 3 bases, leaving 5 bases of the junction unmatched. The CDR3 coding sequence is TGTGCCAGCAGCGAGCCCGGGACAGGGGATGAGCAGTTCTTC. This translates into CASSEPGTGDEQFF.

This rearrangement joins TRBV19 to TRBJ1-1; D gene ambiguous. The CDR3 spans 16 residues. Trimming left V 5 bases short and J 0 bases short, with 16 bases between. Per the germline V gene, CDR1 is LNHDA and CDR2 is SQIVND (reference sequence). For the CDR3, the DNA is TGTGCCAGTAGTCCCCGGCGGACTCCTTTGAACACTGAAGCTTTCTTT. Translated, it gives CASSPRRTPLNTEAFF.

This rearrangement joins TRBV5-1 to TRBJ2-1; 7 positions agree with TRBD2. The CDR3 sequence is 18 residues long. CDR1 and CDR2 (germline): SGHRS, YFSETQ. Unmatched junction bases numbered 15, after V lost 1 base and J lost 5 bases. DNA for the CDR3: TGCGCCAGCAGCTTGTTGGCGGGAGCCACGCTGCAACACAATGAGCAGTTCTTC. This translates into CASSLLAGATLQHNEQFF. Looking up the rest from reference TRBV5-1 and TRBJ2-1 gives the full variable domain: KAGVTQTPRYLIKTRGQQVTLSCSPISGHRSVSWYQQTPGQGLQFLFEYFSETQRNKGNFPGRFSGRQFSNSRSEMNVSTLELGDSALYLCASSLLAGATLQHNEQFFGPGTRLTVL.

The chain has TRBV10-1 and TRBJ1-4; no definite D call. V was pared by 4 bases and J by 8 bases, with 29 bases between. This CDR3 contains 19 residues. The germline gives CDR1 WNHNN, CDR2 SYGVQD (reference sequence). CDR3 in amino acids: CASSVGRGGFQVLLEKLFF. DNA of the CDR3: TGCGCCAGCAGTGTTGGGCGGGGAGGTTTCCAGGTATTATTGGAAAAACTGTTTTTT.

This chain uses TRBV28 with TRBJ1-5; perhaps TRBD1 as D (5 bases). V was shortened by 3 bases and J by 4 bases, with 19 bases between the two germline ends. CDR1 is MDHEN, CDR2 SYDVKM, per germline. CDR3 length equals 17 residues. CDR3 protein: CASSFRAWHPKNQPQHF. CDR3 DNA sequence: TGTGCCAGCAGTTTCAGGGCTTGGCATCCCAAAAATCAGCCCCAGCATTTT.

The V and J genes are TRBV7-9 and TRBJ2-7; D perhaps matches TRBD1 (6 bases). The length of the CDR3 is 14 residues. V was pared by 3 bases and J by 5 bases, with 14 bases between. The V gene's germline CDR1 is SEHNR and CDR2 FQNEAQ (reference sequence). DNA of the CDR3: TGTGCCAGCAGCTTTCCCAGGGGAGCAGACGAGCAGTACTTC. Translated: CASSFPRGADEQYF.